The text below deals with one T cell receptor (beta chain). It lacks a known antigen. Base-call qualities are not available, and no considerably larger clone is one nucleotide away. TCRbeta CDR3 regions were amplified from genomic DNA using the immunoSEQ Assay, a bias-controlled multiplex PCR. In the source study's methods: The number of nucleated cells in each sample was estimated by amplification of reference gene primers within the assay. Sequence reads were collapsed and filtered to measure the absolute abundance of every unique TCRbeta CDR3 rearrangement. For each sample, productive Simpson clonality was calculated by taking the square root of Simpson's diversity index across productive rearrangements. Drawn from immuneACCESS, this table holds only the in-frame rearrangements with V and J called that TCRdb kept. Clones are partly lost; checked studies trace under half to an unresolved V gene and leave the rest unexplained. V and J calls and clone size are as listed in that table; D and trimming were resolved from the DNA. This sample comprises around 400,000 clones, more than 70% of them detected only once. The top ten clones comprise approximately 1.5% of the sample.

This entry belongs to a study of blood T cell repertoires in COVID-19 (dated by TCRdb to the early 2020s). For the study in its entirety: Samples from collaborators originated in the United States, Italy and Spain and spanned both the acute and convalescent phases of COVID-19. The material from the prospective study consisted of cDNA or gDNA derived from T cells, B-cell-depleted T cells, or PBMCs. Deeply sampled blood TCRbeta repertoires from subjects exposed to, actively infected with, or recovered from COVID-19 were included in the dataset. The repertoires were made available in a free public database intended to serve as a resource for research on the immune response to SARS-CoV-2. The samples were drawn from two sources: the first 160 participants of the ongoing ImmuneRACE study, and 1,000 to 1,500 subjects contributed by 6 global collaborators. The sample metadata nearly always contained a de-identified subject ID, COVID-19 status, age in years and sex. Where available, HLA class I and class II types were taken from metadata supplied by the sample provider and were not determined by assay-based typing.

What the work shows at the level of the full study, not this receptor alone: How much clinical and demographic metadata was included differed by source and by participant, and the metadata was provided uncurated.

Participants in the prospective study were enrolled through a virtual design, were aged roughly 18 to 95 years, and lived in roughly 25 United States geographic areas. To assign participants to cohorts, the prospective study relied on clinical history that participants themselves reported in a screening survey and a study questionnaire. Exposed participants were defined as having been in contact with someone with a PCR-confirmed or clinician-diagnosed COVID-19 case within 2 weeks of study entry. In the prospective study, mobile phlebotomists collected whole blood, serum and a nasopharyngeal or oropharyngeal swab from each participant. Over an approximately two-month period, participants in the prospective study had the option of providing additional blood draws and questionnaires. Before DNA extraction, prospective study blood samples were shipped either frozen or at room temperature. Inclusive of the bounding cysteine and phenylalanine, the CDR3 is 15 residues long. Of all the DNA, just the CDR3 is kept, 45 bases in frame from base 1. Relative to germline, V is 0 bases shorter and J is 3 bases shorter, with 9 bases between their ends. Looking up the germline V gene yields CDR1 ENHRY and CDR2 SYGVKD.

The sample comprised PBMCs or T cells enriched from blood (not recorded which). The rearranged segments are TRBV10-3 and TRBJ1-5, with TRBD1 as a weak D call on 6 bases. The TCR sequence derives from a woman younger than 30 who had been exposed to COVID-19. The bases read TGTGCCATCAGTGAGTCGGGGGCCATCAATCAGCCCCAGCATTTT. This is translated as CAISESGAINQPQHF.